Each of the 8 T cell receptor beta chains below was sequenced from the same sample in a study of T cells in Graves' hyperthyroidism and ophthalmopathy. RNA transcripts provided the source from which TCR beta CDR3 regions were amplified. Carried out on the TCR CDR3, a first-round RT-PCR used the HTBI primer set. One entry per CDR3 protein, called by TCRdb with MiXCR from the multiplex PCR reads. Of roughly 350,000 distinct CDR3 sequences in the sample, roughly an eighth were seen once. Material for sequencing was blood. The receptor set was obtained from a woman between 40 and 55 years old with Graves' ophthalmopathy.

This clonotype appeared many times. This chain links TRBV12-3 or TRBV12-4 with TRBJ2-2; 7 positions match TRBD2. V lost 6 bases and J lost 1; bases outside the gene matches: 2. CDR3 length: 14 amino acids. Here the CDR3 DNA reads TGTGCCAGCAGGACTAGCCTGAACACCGGGGAGCTGTTTTTT. Protein sequence: CASRTSLNTGELFF.

This clonotype occurred many times. This chain uses TRBV19 with TRBJ1-1, with D perhaps matching TRBD1 (5 bases). Germline CDR1 and CDR2: LNHDA and SQIVND (reference sequence). Trimming pared 0 bases from V and 8 bases from J, leaving 16 bases between. The CDR3 covers 15 residues. CDR3 residues: CASSIDRWGKREAFF. CDR3 DNA sequence: TGTGCCAGTAGTATAGATCGATGGGGGAAGCGCGAAGCTTTCTTT.

This clonotype was observed many times. This chain links TRBV15 with TRBJ2-5; tentatively, D is TRBD2 (6 bases). Germline V lookup: CDR1 LNHNV, CDR2 YYDKDF (reference sequence). Trimming cost V 3 bases and J 6 bases, with 17 bases left between them. CDR3 size: 15 residues. DNA of the CDR3: TGTGCCACCAGCAGGGACGGGGGAGCGGCAAAGACCCAGTACTTC. Amino acids: CATSRDGGAAKTQYF. The full variable domain, with the rest looked up from reference TRBV15 and TRBJ2-5, is DAMVIQNPRYQVTQFGKPVTLSCSQTLNHNVMYWYQQKSSQAPKLLFHYYDKDFNNEADTPDNFQSRRPNTSFCFLDIRSPGLGDTAMYLCATSRDGGAAKTQYFGPGTRLLVL.

The table lists this clonotype with a few counts. The genes are TRBV18 and TRBJ1-5; D gene ambiguous. Trimming removed 6 bases at V and 5 bases at J, with 17 bases between. This CDR3 contains 15 residues. From germline, CDR1 is KGHSH and CDR2 LQKENI. Here the CDR3 reads CASSPRLEIDQPQHF. CDR3 coding DNA: TGTGCCAGCTCCCCGAGATTAGAGATCGATCAGCCCCAGCATTTT.

This clonotype has a count of ten or more. V is TRBV2 and J is TRBJ2-1; TRBD2 matches at 9 bases. V lost 7 bases and J lost 5; bases outside the gene matches: 6. Germline CDR1 reads SNHLY; CDR2 reads FYNNEI. The CDR3 runs to 14 residues. The CDR3 loop reads CASTRSGRNNEQFF. CDR3 coding DNA: TGTGCCAGCACCCGTAGCGGGAGAAACAATGAGCAGTTCTTC.

This clonotype was counted ten times or more. The chain uses TRBV7-9 and TRBJ1-2; perhaps TRBD1 as D (5 bases). The CDR3 is 14 amino acids. Trimming stripped 0 bases from V and 4 bases from J, with 9 bases between. Looked up from germline, CDR1 is SEHNR and CDR2 is FQNEAQ (reference sequence). The CDR3 reads CASSLAGAGYGYTF. CDR3 coding DNA: TGTGCCAGCAGCTTAGCAGGGGCGGGCTATGGCTACACCTTC.

This clonotype was seen at least ten times. This chain links TRBV5-5 with TRBJ2-7, with 8 bases that match TRBD1. This CDR3 has 13 residues. CDR1 SGHKS and CDR2 YYEKEE come from the germline V gene (reference sequence). V was pared by 4 bases and J by 3 bases, with 3 bases of the junction left unmatched. The DNA of the CDR3 is TGTGCCAGCAGCCCGGACAGGGACTACGAGCAGTACTTC. Residues: CASSPDRDYEQYF.

The rearrangement joins TRBV2 to TRBJ1-3; the D is unclear. Germline lookup yields CDR1 SNHLY and CDR2 FYNNEI. The CDR3 consists of 16 residues. Trimming removed 2 bases from V and 2 bases from J, with 13 bases in between. In nucleotides, the CDR3 is TGTGCCAGCAGTGAAATAGTTTCCCCCACTGGAAACACCATATATTTT. It specifies CASSEIVSPTGNTIYF.